This TCR beta chain was sequenced in a study of glioma-infiltrating T cells after dendritic cell vaccination. Profiling relied on immunoSEQ multiplex PCR, and the TCRdb table lists in-frame clones only, not all of them. The table lists 85,000 or so clones, approximately 81% of them singletons. Germline V gene lookup returns CDR1 SGHVS and CDR2 FNYEAQ. The CDR3 is 15 residues long. Trimming pared 0 bases from V and 0 bases from J, leaving 8 bases between. Details on this clone: Different DNA sequences within this sample yield the same CDR3.

As to time point: after dendritic cell vaccination, including at tumor progression/relapse. PBMC sampling occurred before vaccination, two weeks after the third dose, and at progression. The clonotype was recovered from a human donor with glioblastoma. This chain uses TRBV7-6 with TRBJ2-5, with D perhaps TRBD1 (6 bases). This specimen was blood, taken after dendritic cell vaccination. CDR3 nucleotides: TGTGCCAGCAGCTTAGCGGGGGCGGACCAAGAGACCCAGTACTTC. Translated: CASSLAGADQETQYF.